Listed below are T cell receptor beta chains from one sample, sequenced in a study of blood T cells in healthy people across ages. TCRdb reanalysed the 5' RACE reads using MiXCR and keeps one entry per CDR3 protein. This sample has 1.8 million or so distinct CDR3 sequences; about two fifths occur once, and the top ten carry 20% to 25%. The specimen sequenced was blood. These receptor sequences come from a human donor in good health. Both conserved end residues are part of each CDR3. A D gene is named only where the DNA matches it firmly. Clone size, where shown, is once, few, many, or a class for clones that have expanded.

clone_size d_call j_call v_call cdr3_aa cdr3_nt
. . TRBJ1-6 TRBV7-3 CASSLMGARTNSPLHF TGTGCCAGCAGCTTAATGGGGGCGCGGACTAATTCACCCCTCCACTTT
once . TRBJ2-1 TRBV4-1 CASSQDLAAGTPEDEQFF TGCGCCAGCAGCCAAGATCTCGCTGCGGGGACCCCTGAGGATGAGCAGTTCTTC
. TRBD2 TRBJ2-3 TRBV5-1 CASSLGLQRGSTDTQYF TGCGCCAGCAGCTTAGGACTCCAGCGGGGCTCCACAGATACGCAGTATTTT
. . TRBJ2-5 TRBV6-2/TRBV6-3 CASSPRLGSGETQYF TGTGCCAGCAGCCCACGTTTGGGTAGCGGAGAGACCCAGTACTTC
few TRBD2 TRBJ2-3 TRBV20-1 CSARDGAGGLTDTQYF TGCAGTGCTAGAGATGGAGCGGGGGGCTTAACAGATACGCAGTATTTT
few TRBD1 TRBJ2-7 TRBV14 CASTYQGQAFYEQYF TGTGCCAGCACCTACCAGGGACAGGCTTTTTACGAGCAGTACTTC
. . TRBJ2-7 TRBV5-5 CVSSFDGAYEQYF TGTGTCAGCAGCTTTGACGGGGCCTACGAGCAGTACTTC
few . TRBJ2-3 TRBV28 CASSGALGTRESTDTQYF TGTGCCAGCAGTGGCGCCTTAGGGACAAGGGAAAGCACAGATACGCAGTATTTT
. . TRBJ2-7 TRBV7-2 CASSSFTGSTEQYF TGTGCCAGCAGCTCCTTCACAGGGTCCACCGAGCAGTACTTC
. . TRBJ2-3 TRBV9 CASSVAQLFGPASTDAQYF TGTGCCAGCAGCGTAGCTCAGTTATTCGGGCCCGCTAGCACAGATGCGCAGTATTTT
once . TRBJ1-4 TRBV4-1 CASSQGGGREKLFF TGCGCCAGCAGCCAAGGGGGAGGTAGGGAAAAACTGTTTTTT
few . TRBJ2-3 TRBV29-1 CSVVDGDRPLDTQYF TGCAGCGTTGTTGATGGAGACAGACCCTTAGATACGCAGTATTTT
. . TRBJ1-6 TRBV7-2 CASSLIGAAINSPLHF TGTGCCAGCAGCTTAATCGGTGCAGCCATAAATTCACCCCTCCACTTT
. . TRBJ2-7 TRBV29-1 CSVLRGGTYEQYF TGCAGCGTTCTTAGGGGGGGGACCTACGAGCAGTACTTC
. TRBD2 TRBJ2-4 TRBV5-1 CASSLGIGLAGYGKNIQYF TGCGCCAGCAGCTTGGGTATCGGACTAGCAGGATATGGCAAAAACATTCAGTACTTC
. . TRBJ1-2 TRBV2 CASSELGQVGLGGYTF TGTGCCAGCAGTGAACTTGGCCAGGTTGGTTTGGGAGGCTACACCTTC
. TRBD2 TRBJ2-5 TRBV15 CATSKTGTSSETQYF TGTGCCACCAGCAAGACCGGGACTAGCAGTGAGACCCAGTACTTC
. . TRBJ1-5 TRBV20-1 CSARVNIHRPQHF TGCAGTGCTAGAGTAAACATTCATCGGCCCCAGCATTTT
. . TRBJ1-1 TRBV7-9 CASSLARGRGLNTEAFF TGTGCCAGCAGCTTAGCGCGAGGCAGGGGCTTGAACACTGAAGCTTTCTTT
. . TRBJ2-1 TRBV24-1 CATSDHAGVPYNEQFF TGTGCCACCAGTGATCACGCAGGGGTCCCGTACAATGAGCAGTTCTTC
. . TRBJ1-2 TRBV27 CASKAGGALFYGYTF TGTGCCAGCAAAGCGGGGGGCGCGTTATTCTATGGCTACACCTTC
few TRBD1 TRBJ1-1 TRBV5-1 CASSFQGANTEAFF TGCGCCAGCAGCTTCCAGGGGGCTAACACTGAGGCTTTCTTT